This T cell receptor beta chain was captured in a study of T cell responses to AZD1222 COVID-19 vaccine. Overall study context: Analysis merged second doses at about 4 or about 12 weeks.

CDR1 and CDR2 (germline): KGHDR, SFDVKD. CDR3 length equals 11 residues. The V gene lost 4 bases and the J gene lost 3 bases, with 3 bases spanning the gap. Sequencing was performed with immunoSEQ multiplex PCR; in TCRdb, only in-frame clones are kept and a portion is missing. This table has under 80,000 clones, around 89% appearing once. A note on this clone: Its cognate antigen is unknown.

Points from the study as a whole: Donors skewed white British and female; clonal diversity was possibly underestimated. Following two doses of AZD1222, Spike-specific TCR breadth and depth rose.

This chain joins TRBV24-1 and TRBJ2-7, with D uncertain. Sequencing was performed on peripheral blood, taken on day 0 of AZD1222 vaccination. The receptor was derived from an adult in good health. The CDR3 DNA reads TGTGCCACCAGTGACCGCTACGAGCAGTACTTC. This codes for CATSDRYEQYF.